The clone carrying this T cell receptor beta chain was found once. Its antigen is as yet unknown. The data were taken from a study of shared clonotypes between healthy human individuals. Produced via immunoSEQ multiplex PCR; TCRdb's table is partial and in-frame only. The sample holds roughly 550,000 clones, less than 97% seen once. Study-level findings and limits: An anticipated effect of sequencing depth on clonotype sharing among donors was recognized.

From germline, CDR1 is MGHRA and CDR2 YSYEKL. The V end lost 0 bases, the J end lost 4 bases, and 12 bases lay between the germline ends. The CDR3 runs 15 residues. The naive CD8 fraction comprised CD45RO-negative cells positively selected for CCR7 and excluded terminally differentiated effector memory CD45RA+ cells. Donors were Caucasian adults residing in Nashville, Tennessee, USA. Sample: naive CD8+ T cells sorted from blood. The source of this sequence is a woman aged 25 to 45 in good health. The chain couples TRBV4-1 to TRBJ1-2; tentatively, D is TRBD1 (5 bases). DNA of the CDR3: TGCGCCAGCAGCCAAGACGGTCTCAGGGTCTATGGCTACACCTTC. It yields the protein CASSQDGLRVYGYTF.